The rows below give T cell receptor beta chains drawn from one sample of a study of cytomegalovirus exposure and HLA in healthy donors. TCRdb's table, derived via immunoSEQ multiplex PCR, lists solely in-frame clones and lacks some. Seen here are about 180,000 clones, around 80% observed once, and the top ten hold 0.65% to 0.75%. The source material was PBMCs. These receptors all come from a woman between 40 and 50 years old in good health and CMV-seronegative. The CDR3 runs from the conserved cysteine through the conserved F or W. D genes are given only for firm matches. Only some rows state a clone size, as once, few, many or a class for expanded clones.

>TRBJ1-1|TRBV30|TRBD1|-
CAWSVFSGGEAFF
TGTGCCTGGAGTGTATTCTCAGGGGGTGAAGCTTTCTTT
>TRBJ2-3|TRBV5-6|TRBD2|-
CASSSQTSGSTDTQYF
TGTGCCAGCAGCTCGCAAACTAGCGGGAGCACAGATACGCAGTATTTT
>TRBJ2-2|TRBV6-1|-|-
CASSTGTGELFF
TGTGCCAGCAGTACAGGGACCGGGGAGCTGTTTTTT
>TRBJ2-1|TRBV2|-|-
CASSEIGGAASYNEQFF
TGTGCCAGCAGTGAGATTGGGGGGGCTGCCTCCTACAATGAGCAGTTCTTC
>TRBJ2-7|TRBV29-1|TRBD2|-
CSVEVIVQAGGGKQYF
TGCAGCGTTGAAGTAATTGTTCAAGCGGGAGGAGGTAAGCAGTACTTC
>TRBJ2-3|TRBV11-2|-|-
CASSFRTQKSDTQYF
TGTGCCAGCAGCTTCAGGACTCAAAAATCAGATACGCAGTATTTT
>TRBJ1-3|TRBV6-5|-|-
CASRPGAGNTIYF
TGTGCCAGCAGACCGGGAGCAGGAAACACCATATATTTT
>TRBJ2-7|TRBV6-5|-|-
CASSYTRDSRNEQYF
TGTGCCAGCAGTTACACGCGGGACTCGCGGAACGAGCAGTACTTC
>TRBJ2-1|TRBV2|TRBD2|-
CASSRREGNEQFF
TGTGCCAGCAGTAGGCGGGAGGGTAATGAGCAGTTCTTC
>TRBJ2-1|TRBV7-9|TRBD2|-
CASSLASRGRGNEQFF
TGTGCCAGCAGCTTAGCGTCTCGCGGGAGGGGGAATGAGCAGTTCTTC
>TRBJ1-3|TRBV5-4|-|-
CALREEPLGGTIYF
TGTGCCCTAAGGGAGGAACCCCTGGGCGGCACCATATATTTT
>TRBJ2-1|TRBV30|TRBD2|few
CAWSVSGLVSEQFF
TGTGCCTGGAGTGTATCCGGACTAGTAAGTGAGCAGTTCTTC
>TRBJ1-3|TRBV28|TRBD1|-
CASSLGQGTSGNTIYF
TGTGCCAGCAGTTTGGGACAGGGGACGTCTGGAAACACCATATATTTT
>TRBJ1-1|TRBV7-9|-|-
CASSSQVNTEAFF
TGTGCCAGCAGCTCGCAGGTGAACACTGAAGCTTTCTTT
>TRBJ2-5|TRBV27|TRBD2|-
CASSWGLGETQYF
TGTGCCAGCAGTTGGGGACTAGGGGAGACCCAGTACTTC
>TRBJ2-1|TRBV5-6|-|few
CASRRAGEQFF
TGTGCCAGCAGACGCGCAGGAGAGCAGTTCTTC
>TRBJ1-5|TRBV4-3|-|-
CASSQEAGGLNQPQHF
TGCGCCAGCAGCCAAGAAGCGGGGGGACTCAATCAGCCCCAGCATTTT
>TRBJ2-1|TRBV9|TRBD2|-
CASSAGLAYNEQFF
TGTGCCAGCAGCGCGGGACTAGCCTACAATGAGCAGTTCTTC
>TRBJ2-5|TRBV9|-|-
CASSPRPGETQYF
TGTGCCAGCAGCCCTCGCCCCGGAGAGACCCAGTACTTC
>TRBJ2-1|TRBV2|-|few
CASRGPSIYNEQFF
TGTGCCAGCAGGGGCCCCTCAATCTACAATGAGCAGTTCTTC